These 2 T cell receptor beta chains were sequenced from one sample in a study of blood T cell repertoires in COVID-19. Method: immunoSEQ multiplex PCR; TCRdb's copy keeps in-frame clones and lacks some. The sample includes approximately 120,000 clones, around 89% seen only once; the top ten take roughly 8%. Sequencing used peripheral blood. The receptors shown here come from a man aged 45-65 years with acute or convalescent COVID-19.

This CDR3 reads CASSLLTSRSGANVLTF. CDR3 in DNA: TGTGCCAGCTCCCTGTTGACTAGTCGGTCTGGGGCCAACGTCCTGACTTTC. The chain combines TRBV18 with TRBJ2-6, with D possibly matching TRBD2 (6 bases). Germline V CDR1 and CDR2: KGHSH, LQKENI. V was cut by 6 bases and J by 1 base, with 16 bases left in between. The length of the CDR3 is 17 residues.

The genes are TRBV4-3 and TRBJ1-6; possible D gene TRBD1, 5 bases. Germline V gene data show CDR1 as LGHNA and CDR2 as YSLEER. This CDR3 has 14 residues. With 2 bases removed from V and 8 bases from J, the gap between germline ends came to 10 bases. CDR3 residues: CASSQQGFHSPLHF. CDR3 DNA sequence: TGCGCCAGCAGCCAACAGGGTTTTCATTCACCCCTCCACTTT.